This T cell receptor (beta chain) comes out of a study of blood T cell repertoires in COVID-19 (dated by TCRdb to 2018 to 2020). A note on the overall study: Samples from collaborators originated in the United States, Italy and Spain and spanned both the acute and convalescent phases of COVID-19. The prospective study material was composed of cDNA or gDNA derived from T cells, B-cell-depleted T cells, or PBMCs. Deeply sampled blood TCRbeta repertoires from subjects exposed to, actively infected with, or recovered from COVID-19 were included in the dataset. The repertoires were released in a freely available public database intended as a resource for research on the immune response to SARS-CoV-2. The samples were drawn from two sources: the first 160 participants of the ongoing ImmuneRACE study, and 1,000 to 1,500 subjects contributed by 6 global collaborators. The sample metadata nearly always contained a de-identified subject ID, COVID-19 status, age in years and sex. Where available, HLA class I and class II types were obtained from metadata supplied by the sample provider rather than from assay-based typing. Results the study describes overall, beyond this receptor: The quantity of clinical and demographic metadata differed by source and by participant and was supplied without curation.

TCRbeta CDR3 regions were amplified from genomic DNA by means of the immunoSEQ Assay, a bias-controlled multiplex PCR. The paper's processing steps were these. Nucleated cell counts per sample were estimated from amplification of reference gene primers within the assay. Sequence reads were collapsed and filtered to measure the absolute abundance of every unique TCRbeta CDR3 rearrangement. Productive Simpson clonality was computed per sample as the square root of Simpson's diversity index over productive rearrangements. TCRdb provides this immuneACCESS table in a form limited to in-frame rearrangements. Some clones are lacking; in checked studies, under half of them reflect an unresolved V gene, and why the rest are absent is not known. The V and J calls and clone size were taken over from that table, and D and trimming were inferred from the DNA. The sample table holds about 250,000 clones, of which just under 85% were seen once. Around 4% of the sample is in the top ten clones.

Whole blood was collected in K2EDTA tubes by collaborating institutions according to the institutions' own protocols. For TCRbeta analysis, collaborators shipped samples as frozen whole blood, isolated PBMCs, or DNA extracted from either of those sample types. The CDR3 spans 15 residues, from the cysteine through the phenylalanine. Only CDR3 DNA is held: 45 bases, read in frame from base 1. V sheds 3 bases and J sheds 1 base, leaving 7 bases between their ends. CDR1 and CDR2, per the germline V gene, are SGHTA and FQGTGA. For this clone: No antigen is known for it. Per-base quality was not reported, and no clone a single base away is much larger than it.

This TCR was sampled from a man aged 50 to 60 with acute or convalescent COVID-19. The chain is assembled from TRBV7-3 and TRBJ2-6; no D gene call is confident. Sequencing was carried out using peripheral blood. The CDR3 region: CASSFTGSGANVLTF. In nucleotides, the sequence is TGTGCCAGCAGCTTCACCGGGTCTGGGGCCAACGTCCTGACTTTC.